This TCR beta chain was recorded in a study of CXCR3-negative and CXCR3-positive naive CD8 T cells. The CDR3 extends over 15 amino acids. CDR1 and CDR2 from the germline V gene are LNHDA and SQIVND (reference sequence). About this clonotype itself: What it binds is unknown.

UMI labels and 5' RACE were used to prepare the TRB cDNA libraries. With the 5' RACE reads reprocessed, TCRdb shows one record per CDR3 protein and no DNA. The specimen's table records 50,000 to 65,000 distinct CDR3 sequences. Study conclusions and caveats: Unlike memory cells, which differed, naive CXCR3-negative and CXCR3-positive cells had similar TRBV-TRBJ usage.

This rearrangement joins TRBV19 to TRBJ2-1. This receptor was obtained from a human donor in good health. Some clones in this sample may be carry-over from other donors' samples. The sequencing sample was made of naive CXCR3- CD8+ T cells from blood. Stated subset: CD45RO-CCR7+CD27+CD95- naive CD8+ T cells lacking CXCR3 (TNR3-). The CDR3 is CASSIVHSSYNEQFF.